This record covers a single T cell receptor (beta chain). Original methodology: The assay estimated nucleated cells by amplifying reference gene primers. Method: immunoSEQ multiplex PCR; TCRdb's copy keeps in-frame clones and lacks some. The DNA was the basis for D and trimming; V, J and clone size are from that table. This sample yields a few hundred thousand clones, of which around nine tenths are seen a single time; under 3% belongs to the top ten. The sample belongs to a study of blood T cell repertoires in COVID-19. Study summary: The origin of the acute and convalescent COVID-19 samples was the United States, Italy and Spain. The analysed material was cDNA or gDNA that came from T cells, B-cell-depleted T cells, or PBMCs.

Germline V lookup: CDR1 SGHAT, CDR2 FQNNGV. The V end lost 6 bases, the J end lost 0 bases, and 15 bases lay between the germline ends. This CDR3 contains 16 residues. The sequencing input was peripheral blood. This clonotype was obtained from a human donor in a cohort sampled during active COVID-19. The genes are TRBV11-2 and TRBJ1-3; TRBD1 might be the D (6 bases). This chain's CDR3 is CASSTVRDTSGNTIYF. The CDR3 DNA reads as TGTGCCAGCAGTACAGTCCGGGACACCTCTGGAAACACCATATATTTT.